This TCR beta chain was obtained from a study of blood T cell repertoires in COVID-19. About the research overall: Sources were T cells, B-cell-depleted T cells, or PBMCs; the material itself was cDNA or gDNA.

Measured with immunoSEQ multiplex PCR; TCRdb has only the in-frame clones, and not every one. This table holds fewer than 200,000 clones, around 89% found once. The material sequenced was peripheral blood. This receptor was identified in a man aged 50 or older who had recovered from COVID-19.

CDR3 residues: CASRRTGGVGANVLTF. CDR3 sequence (DNA): TGTGCCAGCAGACGGACAGGGGGGGTCGGGGCCAACGTCCTGACTTTC. V is TRBV2 and J is TRBJ2-6; 10 bases agree with TRBD1. Germline V CDR1 and CDR2: SNHLY, FYNNEI. Trimming removed 6 bases from V and 4 bases from J; junction bases left unmatched: 6. The CDR3 has 16 amino acids.